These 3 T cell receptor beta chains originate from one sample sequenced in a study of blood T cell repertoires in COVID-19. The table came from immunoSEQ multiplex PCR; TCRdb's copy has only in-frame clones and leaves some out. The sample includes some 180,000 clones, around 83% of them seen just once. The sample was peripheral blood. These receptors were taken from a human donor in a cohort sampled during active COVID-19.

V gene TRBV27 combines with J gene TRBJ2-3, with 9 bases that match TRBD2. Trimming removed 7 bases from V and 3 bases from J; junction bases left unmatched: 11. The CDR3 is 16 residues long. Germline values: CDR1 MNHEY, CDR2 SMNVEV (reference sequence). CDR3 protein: CASTPRAGGKTDTQYF. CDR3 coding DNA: TGTGCCAGCACCCCTCGCGCGGGAGGGAAGACAGATACGCAGTATTTT.

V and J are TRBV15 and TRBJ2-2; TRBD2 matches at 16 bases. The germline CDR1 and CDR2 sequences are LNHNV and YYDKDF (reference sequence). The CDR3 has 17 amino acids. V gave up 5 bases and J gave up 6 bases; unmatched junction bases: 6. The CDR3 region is CATSGSGLAGGPGELFF. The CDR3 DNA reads TGTGCCACCAGCGGGTCGGGACTAGCGGGAGGGCCCGGGGAGCTGTTTTTT.

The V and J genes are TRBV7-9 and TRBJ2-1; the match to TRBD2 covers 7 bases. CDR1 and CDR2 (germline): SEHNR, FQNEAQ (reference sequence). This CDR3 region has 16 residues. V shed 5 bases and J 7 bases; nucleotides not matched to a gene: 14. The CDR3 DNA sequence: TGTGCCAGCAGCCCCTACCAGACTAGCTCCGTGAATGAGCAGTTCTTC. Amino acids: CASSPYQTSSVNEQFF.